This T cell receptor (beta chain) is from a study of OX40 agonist ivuxolimab in advanced cancers. Study-level background: Patients assigned to dose escalation were diagnosed with hepatocellular carcinoma, melanoma, renal cell or head and neck cancer.

Study-wide findings and caveats: There were, on average, more expanded clones in CD8+ T cells than in CD4+. By week 6 at 0.1 to 3.0 mg/kg, blood CD4+ and CD8+ T cells had expanded clonally.

Clones were read by immunoSEQ multiplex PCR, and TCRdb kept only the in-frame ones, dropping some. The sample lists approximately 34,000 clones, 88% occurring once. As concerns this clone: The antigen is unknown.

Sequencing was performed on CD4+ or CD8+ T cells sorted from blood, taken in a trial of the OX40 agonist ivuxolimab. The sequence was collected from an adult with an advanced solid tumor such as melanoma, head and neck, liver or kidney cancer.

The CDR3 region has the DNA TGTGCCAGCAGACCATACCGGGACACACAAGAGACCCAGTACTTC. The encoded protein is CASRPYRDTQETQYF. This chain uses TRBV14 with TRBJ2-5; the D gene is possibly TRBD1 (6 bases). This CDR3 is built from 15 residues. Trimming took 6 bases from V and 2 from J, leaving 16 bases between them. From germline, CDR1 is SGHDN and CDR2 FVKESK.